The T cell receptor (beta chain) under discussion was sequenced for a study of regulatory T cells in long-lasting Graves disease. Stated time point: newly diagnosed GD, antithyroid drugs for less than 3 months. TCR sequences were obtained from RNA taken from PBMCs. This clonotype came up many times. Investigators prepared the TCR beta libraries by applying iRepertoire HTBI primers and Arm-PCR of CDR3 regions. TCRdb called the multiplex PCR reads again in MiXCR, with one record for every CDR3 protein. Among about 530,000 distinct CDR3 sequences listed, about 15% were seen once. This CDR3 contains 13 residues. From germline, CDR1 is MNHNS and CDR2 SASEGT. V shed 6 bases and J 6 bases; nucleotides not matched to a gene: 5. These same records also appear under a second study, on T cells in Graves' hyperthyroidism and ophthalmopathy.

The sample consisted of peripheral blood mononuclear cells (PBMCs), taken at new diagnosis, from a patient treated with antithyroid drugs. This receptor was identified in a woman aged 40-60 years with Graves disease. The gene calls are TRBV6-1 and TRBJ2-1; TRBD1 matches 7 bases. DNA of the CDR3: TGTGCCAGCAGAAAGACAGGGCTCAATGAGCAGTTCTTC. Its protein is CASRKTGLNEQFF.